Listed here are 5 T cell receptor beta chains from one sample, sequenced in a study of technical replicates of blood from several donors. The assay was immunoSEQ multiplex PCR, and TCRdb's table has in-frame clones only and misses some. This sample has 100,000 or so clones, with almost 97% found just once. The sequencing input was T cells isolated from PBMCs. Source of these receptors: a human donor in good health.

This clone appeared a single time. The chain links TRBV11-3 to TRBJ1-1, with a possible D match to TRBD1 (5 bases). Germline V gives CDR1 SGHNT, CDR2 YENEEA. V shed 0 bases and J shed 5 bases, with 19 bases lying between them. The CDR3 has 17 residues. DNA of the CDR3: TGTGCCAGCAGCTTAGATGGATACGGCAGGGAGGAGACTGAAGCTTTCTTT. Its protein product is CASSLDGYGREETEAFF.

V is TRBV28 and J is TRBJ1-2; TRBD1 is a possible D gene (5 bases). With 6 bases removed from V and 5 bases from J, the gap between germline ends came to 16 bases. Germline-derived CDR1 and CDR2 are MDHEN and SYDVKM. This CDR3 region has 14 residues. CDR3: CASSPPGGGYGYTF. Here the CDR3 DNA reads TGTGCCAGCAGCCCGCCGGGGGGAGGGTATGGCTACACCTTC.

The CDR3 DNA reads TGTGCCAGCAGCTTAGACGGGTATCGGGACAGGGGTCGTGGGAATGAGCAGTTCTTC. This translates into CASSLDGYRDRGRGNEQFF. The V and J genes are TRBV7-9 and TRBJ2-1, with 10 bases fitting TRBD1. The CDR3 has 19 residues. Per the germline V gene, CDR1 is SEHNR and CDR2 is FQNEAQ (reference sequence). The junction had 16 bases not matched to a gene; V was cut back by 1 base and J by 7 bases. The whole variable domain, filled in from reference TRBV7-9 and TRBJ2-1, reads DTGVSQNPRHKITKRGQNVTFRCDPISEHNRLYWYRQTLGQGPEFLTYFQNEAQLEKSRLLSDRFSAERPKGSFSTLEIQRTEQGDSAMYLCASSLDGYRDRGRGNEQFFGPGTRLTVL.

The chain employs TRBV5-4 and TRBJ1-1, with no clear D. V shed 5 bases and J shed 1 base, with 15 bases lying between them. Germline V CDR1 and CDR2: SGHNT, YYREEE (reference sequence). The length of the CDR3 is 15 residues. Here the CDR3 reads CASSPEGISNTEAFF. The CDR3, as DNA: TGTGCCAGCAGTCCGGAGGGCATTTCGAACACTGAAGCTTTCTTT. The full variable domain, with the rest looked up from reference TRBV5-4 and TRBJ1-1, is ETGVTQSPTHLIKTRGQQVTLRCSSQSGHNTVSWYQQALGQGPQFIFQYYREEENGRGNFPPRFSGLQFPNYSSELNVNALELDDSALYLCASSPEGISNTEAFFGQGTRLTVV.

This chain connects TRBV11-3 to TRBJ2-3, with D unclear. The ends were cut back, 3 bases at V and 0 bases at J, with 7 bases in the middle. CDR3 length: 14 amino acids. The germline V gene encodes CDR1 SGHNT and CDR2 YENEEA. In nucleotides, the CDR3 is TGTGCCAGCAGCTTTACTACTAGCACAGATACGCAGTATTTT. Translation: CASSFTTSTDTQYF. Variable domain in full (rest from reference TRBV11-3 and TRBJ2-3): EAGVVQSPRYKIIEKKQPVAFWCNPISGHNTLYWYLQNLGQGPELLIRYENEEAVDDSQLPKDRFSAERLKGVDSTLKIQPAELGDSAVYLCASSFTTSTDTQYFGPGTRLTVL.